The TCR beta chain under discussion was sequenced for a study of CD8+CD57+ T cells in acquired aplastic anemia. Background on the study: Sorted CD4+ and CD8+ cells gave a mean 3.2 ug DNA, range about 0.19 to 27.4 ug. Study-level findings and limits: Around 30 sequences, all CD8+ CDR3, were shared between patients and controls. Patients did not significantly differ from controls in CD8+ Simpson's diversity.

In patients chosen for sequencing, flow cytometry had shown CD8+CD57+ cell expansion. Prior therapy had not been administered to any patient at the time of blood sampling. V was pared by 0 bases and J by 4 bases, with 14 bases between. The CDR3 is 15 residues long. Germline CDR1 reads SQVTM; CDR2 reads ANQGSEA. Notes on this clonotype: Its matching antigen is unknown.

CDR3 and TCR beta VDJ profiling relied on genomic DNA as the template. TCRdb re-analysed the reads in MiXCR, keeping a single row per CDR3 protein. The sample contains 150,000 to 180,000 distinct CDR3 sequences, about 48% of which appear only once. The sequencing input was sorted CD4+, CD8+, or CD8+CD57+ T cells (not recorded which) from PBMCs. The clonotype was recovered from a human donor with aplastic anemia. V and J are TRBV29-1 and TRBJ2-3; no reliable D call. The CDR3 region has the DNA TGCAGCGTTGAAGATCGTCAGACGGTGGCAGATACGCAGTATTTT. Protein sequence: CSVEDRQTVADTQYF.